This T cell receptor beta chain was sequenced during a study of response to subunit inactivated influenza vaccine. The study's findings and limits: Authors proposed each seasonal influenza vaccination draws in few new T cells.

TCRdb re-analysed the RT-PCR reads in MiXCR, keeping a single row per CDR3 protein. This repertoire shows 610,000 or so distinct CDR3 sequences, 12% to 15% found once; its top ten account for 11%. On this clonotype itself: Its specificity is not known. The junction does not match germline at one end; this may be a read error.

The germline V gene has CDR1 SGHRS and CDR2 YFSETQ. The CDR3 spans 15 residues. This receptor was taken from a man aged 45-65 years who received an inactivated influenza vaccine. The source was PBMCs from blood, collected 12 days after vaccination. The chain is built from TRBV5-1 and TRBJ2-1; D is possibly TRBD1 or TRBD2 (5 bases each). In nucleotides, the CDR3 is TGCTCCAGCAGCGGAGCGGTGGGGCTCGGAAATGAGCAGTTCTTC. This codes for CSSSGAVGLGNEQFF.